The T cell receptor beta chain described here comes from a study of T cells in Graves' hyperthyroidism and ophthalmopathy. The wider study: Peripheral blood was collected at initial diagnosis, before any treatment.

The source material, RNA transcripts, was used to amplify TCR beta CDR3 regions. TCR CDR3 underwent first-round RT-PCR with the HTBI primer set. TCRdb redid the calling of the multiplex PCR reads with MiXCR, one entry per CDR3 protein. The sample has approximately 870,000 distinct CDR3 sequences; roughly 40% are singletons. Clinical symptoms, serum thyroxine and TRAb, thyroid ultrasound and orbital computed tomography together formed the diagnostic basis. The CDR3 has 14 amino acids. Trimming removed 5 bases at V and 4 bases at J, with 17 bases between. CDR1 DFQATT and CDR2 SNEGSKA come from the germline V gene (reference sequence). This clonotype was recorded at least ten times.

The chain links TRBV20-1 to TRBJ1-2; maybe TRBD1 (5 bases). This TCR was recovered from a young man with Graves' hyperthyroidism. What was sequenced was blood. DNA of the CDR3: TGCAGTGCTCCCCCCTACGGCAGGGTCTATGGCTACACCTTC. This gives the protein CSAPPYGRVYGYTF.